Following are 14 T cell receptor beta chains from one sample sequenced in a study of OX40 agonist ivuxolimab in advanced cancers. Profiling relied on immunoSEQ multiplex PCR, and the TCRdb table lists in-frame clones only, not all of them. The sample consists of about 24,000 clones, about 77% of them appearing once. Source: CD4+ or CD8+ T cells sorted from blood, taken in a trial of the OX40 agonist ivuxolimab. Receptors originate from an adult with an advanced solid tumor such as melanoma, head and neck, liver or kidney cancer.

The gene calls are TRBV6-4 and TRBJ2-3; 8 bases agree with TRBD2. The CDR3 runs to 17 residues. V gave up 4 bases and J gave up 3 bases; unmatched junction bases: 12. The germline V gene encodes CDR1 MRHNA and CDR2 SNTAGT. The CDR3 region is CASSVLVETSVTDTQYF. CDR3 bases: TGTGCCAGCAGTGTGTTAGTGGAGACTAGCGTGACAGATACGCAGTATTTT.

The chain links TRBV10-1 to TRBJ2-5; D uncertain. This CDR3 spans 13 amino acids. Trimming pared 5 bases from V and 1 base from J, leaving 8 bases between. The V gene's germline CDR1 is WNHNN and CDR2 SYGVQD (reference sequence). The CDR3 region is CASSKDLQETQYF. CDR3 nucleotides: TGCGCCAGCAGTAAGGACCTCCAAGAGACCCAGTACTTC.

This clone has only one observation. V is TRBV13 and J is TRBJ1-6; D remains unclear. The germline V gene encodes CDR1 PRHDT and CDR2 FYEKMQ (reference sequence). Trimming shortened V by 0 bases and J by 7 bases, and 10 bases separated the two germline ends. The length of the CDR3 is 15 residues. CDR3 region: CASSLGGFGNSPLHF. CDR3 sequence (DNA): TGTGCCAGCAGCTTAGGGGGCTTTGGGAATTCACCCCTCCACTTT.

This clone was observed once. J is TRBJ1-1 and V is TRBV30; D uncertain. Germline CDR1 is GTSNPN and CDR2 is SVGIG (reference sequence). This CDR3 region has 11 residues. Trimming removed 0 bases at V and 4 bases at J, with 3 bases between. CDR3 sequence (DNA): TGTGCCTGGAGTGTTGGCACTGAAGCTTTCTTT. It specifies CAWSVGTEAFF.

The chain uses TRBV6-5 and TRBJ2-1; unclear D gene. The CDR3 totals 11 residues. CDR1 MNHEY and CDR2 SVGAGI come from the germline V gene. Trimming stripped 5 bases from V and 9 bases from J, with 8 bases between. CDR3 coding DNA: TGTGCCAGCAGTATAACGGGTGAGCAGTTCTTC. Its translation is CASSITGEQFF.

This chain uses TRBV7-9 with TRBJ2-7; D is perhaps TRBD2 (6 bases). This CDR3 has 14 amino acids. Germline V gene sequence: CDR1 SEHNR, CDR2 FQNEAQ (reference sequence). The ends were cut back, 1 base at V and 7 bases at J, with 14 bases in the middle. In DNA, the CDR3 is TGTGCCAGCAGCTTAGATCGGGGGAGCGATGAGCAGTACTTC. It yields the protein CASSLDRGSDEQYF.

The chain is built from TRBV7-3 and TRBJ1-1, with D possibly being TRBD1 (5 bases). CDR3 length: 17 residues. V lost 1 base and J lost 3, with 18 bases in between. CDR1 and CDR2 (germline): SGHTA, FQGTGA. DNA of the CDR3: TGTGCCAGCAGCTTAAGGGGGGAGGCCAAGAGGGACACTGAAGCTTTCTTT. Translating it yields CASSLRGEAKRDTEAFF. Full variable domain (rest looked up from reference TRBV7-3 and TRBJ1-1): GAGVSQTPSNKVTEKGKYVELRCDPISGHTALYWYRQSLGQGPEFLIYFQGTGAADDSGLPNDRFFAVRPEGSVSTLKIQRTERGDSAVYLCASSLRGEAKRDTEAFFGQGTRLTVV.

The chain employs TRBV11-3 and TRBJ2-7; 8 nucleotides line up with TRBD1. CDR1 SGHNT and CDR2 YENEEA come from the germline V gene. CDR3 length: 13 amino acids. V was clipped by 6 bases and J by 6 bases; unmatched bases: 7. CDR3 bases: TGTGCCAGCAGTTTGTTGGACAGGGCCGAGCAGTACTTC. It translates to CASSLLDRAEQYF.

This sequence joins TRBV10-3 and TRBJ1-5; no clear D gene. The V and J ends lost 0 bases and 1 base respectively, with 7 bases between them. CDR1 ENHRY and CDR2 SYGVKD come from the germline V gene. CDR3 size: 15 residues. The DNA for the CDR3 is TGTGCCATCAGTGAGTCGCTAGGGAGCAATCAGCCCCAGCATTTT. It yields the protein CAISESLGSNQPQHF.

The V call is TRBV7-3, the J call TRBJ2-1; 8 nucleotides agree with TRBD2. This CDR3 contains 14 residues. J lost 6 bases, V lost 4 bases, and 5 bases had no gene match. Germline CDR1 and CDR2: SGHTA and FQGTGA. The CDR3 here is CASSSFRGGNEQFF. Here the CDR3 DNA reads TGTGCCAGCAGCTCGTTCCGGGGGGGCAATGAGCAGTTCTTC. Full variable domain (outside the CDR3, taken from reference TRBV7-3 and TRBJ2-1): GAGVSQTPSNKVTEKGKYVELRCDPISGHTALYWYRQSLGQGPEFLIYFQGTGAADDSGLPNDRFFAVRPEGSVSTLKIQRTERGDSAVYLCASSSFRGGNEQFFGPGTRLTVL.

CDR3 DNA: TGTGCCTGGAGTGTAGCAAACACCATATATTTT. Protein product: CAWSVANTIYF. The chain uses TRBV30 and TRBJ1-3; D is unclear. Germline V CDR1 and CDR2: GTSNPN, SVGIG (reference sequence). Between the trimmed V and J ends, which lost 0 bases and 6 bases, there was a span of 3 bases. The CDR3 consists of 11 residues.

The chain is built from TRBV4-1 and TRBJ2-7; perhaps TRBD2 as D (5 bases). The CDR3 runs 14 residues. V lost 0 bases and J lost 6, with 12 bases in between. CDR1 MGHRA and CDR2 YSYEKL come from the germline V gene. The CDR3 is CASSQERVLGEQYF. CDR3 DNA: TGCGCCAGCAGCCAAGAGAGGGTGTTGGGCGAGCAGTACTTC.

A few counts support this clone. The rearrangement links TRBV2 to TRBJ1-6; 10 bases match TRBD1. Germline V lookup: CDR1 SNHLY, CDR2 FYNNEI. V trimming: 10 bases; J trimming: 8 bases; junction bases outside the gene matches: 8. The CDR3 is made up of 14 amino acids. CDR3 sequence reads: CATRTGGRDSPLHF. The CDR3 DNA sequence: TGTGCCACCAGGACAGGGGGAAGGGATTCACCCCTCCACTTT.

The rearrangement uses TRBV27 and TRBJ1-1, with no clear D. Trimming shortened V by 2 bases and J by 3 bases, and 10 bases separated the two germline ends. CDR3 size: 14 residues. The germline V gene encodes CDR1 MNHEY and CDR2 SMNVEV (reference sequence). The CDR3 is CASSLGQFHTEAFF. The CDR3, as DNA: TGTGCCAGCAGTTTAGGTCAGTTCCACACTGAAGCTTTCTTT.